This T cell receptor beta chain was sequenced in a study of T-cell memory formation after mild COVID-19. A few counts support this clonotype. The antigen remains undetermined. The CDR3 extends over 18 amino acids. Germline-derived CDR1 and CDR2 are DFQATT and SNEGSKA (reference sequence). J gave up 2 bases and V 1 base, and 12 bases lay outside the gene matches. TCRdb re-called the 5' RACE reads with MiXCR, one entry per CDR3 protein. This sample has about 110,000 distinct CDR3 sequences, with 18% found just once. The study, taken as a whole, reports: For second-wave clones that peaked at day 37, SARS-CoV-2 specificity went unverified.

The specimen was PBMCs or a T cell subset sorted from them (not recorded which). The receptor was derived from a man aged 18 to 30 who had mild COVID-19 (a few samples of this study predate the infection). Cell type and time point are not known. The genes are TRBV20-1 and TRBJ2-7; 12 bases fit TRBD2. Here the CDR3 reads CSARGPGTSGLTTYEQYF. CDR3 coding DNA: TGCAGTGCTAGAGGACCCGGGACTAGCGGGCTCACCACCTACGAGCAGTACTTC.